This entry lists 31 T cell receptor beta chains sequenced from one sample in a study of T cell changes during pregnancy in multiple sclerosis. Clones were sequenced by immunoSEQ multiplex PCR, and TCRdb holds only the in-frame ones, with some missing. The repertoire holds 30,000 to 45,000 clones, with about 92% as singletons. What was sequenced was PBMCs (not recorded whether the cells were cultured). These receptor sequences come from a female donor with multiple sclerosis, enrolled in a pregnancy study.

The rearrangement uses TRBV19 and TRBJ2-7; TRBD2 matches at 7 bases. The germline CDR1 and CDR2 sequences are LNHDA and SQIVND (reference sequence). V was pared by 5 bases and J by 3 bases, with 7 bases of the junction left unmatched. This CDR3 contains 14 residues. The CDR3 is CASSPLAESYEQYF. The CDR3 DNA sequence: TGTGCCAGTAGTCCGCTAGCGGAGAGCTACGAGCAGTACTTC. The full variable domain, in which reference TRBV19 and TRBJ2-7 provide the parts outside the CDR3, is DGGITQSPKYLFRKEGQNVTLSCEQNLNHDAMYWYRQDPGQGLRLIYYSQIVNDFQKGDIAEGYSVSREKKESFPLTVTSAQKNPTAFYLCASSPLAESYEQYFGPGTRLTVT.

V is TRBV2 and J is TRBJ2-1; D possibly corresponds to TRBD1 (8 bases). Germline lookup yields CDR1 SNHLY and CDR2 FYNNEI. V lost 8 bases, J lost 4 bases, and 15 bases lay in between. The CDR3 is 14 amino acids. CDR3 loop: CASGEGTGYNEQFF. For the CDR3, the DNA is TGTGCCAGCGGGGAGGGGACAGGATACAATGAGCAGTTCTTC.

This rearrangement joins TRBV7-2 to TRBJ2-7, with D perhaps given as TRBD1 or TRBD2 (7 bases each). The CDR3 sequence is 17 residues long. Trimming removed 3 bases from V and 5 bases from J, with 23 bases in between. Germline values: CDR1 SGHTA, CDR2 FQGNSA. DNA for the CDR3: TGTGCCAGCAGCTTGCCCTCAGGGGGGAGGGCCAGCGACGAGCAGTACTTC. Translating it yields CASSLPSGGRASDEQYF.

Only one count was recorded for this clone. The chain couples TRBV18 to TRBJ2-7; 14 bases align to TRBD2. With 6 bases clipped from V and 2 bases from J, the junction kept 9 bases outside the gene matches. Germline V gene lookup returns CDR1 KGHSH and CDR2 LQKENI. The CDR3 sequence is 17 residues long. The CDR3 spells CASSSGTSGSYPYEQYF. The CDR3 nucleotides are TGTGCCAGCTCGTCCGGGACTAGCGGGAGTTACCCCTACGAGCAGTACTTC.

The chain has TRBV6-4 and TRBJ2-3, with 9 bases aligning to TRBD2. With 3 bases clipped from V and 4 bases from J, the junction kept 5 bases outside the gene matches. Germline lookup yields CDR1 MRHNA and CDR2 SNTAGT. This CDR3 spans 15 amino acids. The CDR3 sequence is CASSDGLAGPDTQYF. CDR3 DNA: TGTGCCAGCAGTGATGGGCTAGCGGGACCAGATACGCAGTATTTT.

V is TRBV4-2 and J is TRBJ2-1; TRBD2 aligns across 14 bases. This CDR3 region has 15 residues. CDR1 is LGHNA, CDR2 YNFKEQ, per germline. Germline trimming cut 5 bases from V and 6 bases from J; bases unmatched to any gene: 3. The CDR3 sequence is CASSSGTSGGNEQFF. The CDR3 nucleotides are TGTGCCAGCAGCTCCGGGACTAGCGGGGGCAATGAGCAGTTCTTC.

The chain combines TRBV25-1 with TRBJ2-1, with 13 bases fitting TRBD2. This CDR3 region has 15 residues. CDR1 MGHDK and CDR2 SYGVNS come from the germline V gene. V dropped 6 bases and J dropped 9; count of bases not matched to a gene: 8. The CDR3 sequence is CASSARLAGGSEQFF. The DNA for the CDR3 is TGTGCCAGCAGCGCGAGACTAGCGGGAGGCTCTGAGCAGTTCTTC.

This clone was detected only a few times. The chain carries TRBV7-2 and TRBJ2-1, with D maybe TRBD1 (6 bases). The germline V gene encodes CDR1 SGHTA and CDR2 FQGNSA. The CDR3 has 12 residues. V lost 4 bases, J lost 7 bases, and 8 bases lay in between. DNA for the CDR3: TGTGCCAGCAGCTCCACAGGGAATGAGCAGTTCTTC. Protein: CASSSTGNEQFF.

As regards this clone: A read error may account for a junction end that differs from germline. The chain employs TRBV7-7 and TRBJ2-1, with a tentative D call TRBD2 (6 bases). Looked up from germline, CDR1 is SSHAT and CDR2 is FNYEAQ (reference sequence). This CDR3 contains 14 residues. CDR3 nucleotides: TGTGCTAGCAGCTTAGCGGCGGACTACAATGAGCAGTTCTTC. As protein: CASSLAADYNEQFF.

The chain uses TRBV4-3 and TRBJ2-5; 9 positions match TRBD2. The length of the CDR3 is 16 residues. Trimming at V came to 1 base and at J to 4 bases, leaving 7 bases not matched to a gene. Germline-derived CDR1 and CDR2 are LGHNA and YSLEER. The CDR3 loop is CASSQGIAGDVETQYF. The CDR3 DNA follows: TGCGCCAGCAGCCAAGGTATAGCGGGAGATGTAGAGACCCAGTACTTC.

The rearrangement links TRBV7-3 to TRBJ2-2, with D perhaps TRBD2 (5 bases). The V and J ends lost 6 bases and 4 bases respectively, with 24 bases between them. Germline assignment: CDR1 SGHTA and CDR2 FQGTGA. The CDR3 is 18 amino acids. For the CDR3, the DNA is TGTGCCAGCAGACGCCATAATTCGACCGGTCGGGGCACCGGGGAGCTGTTTTTT. Protein product: CASRRHNSTGRGTGELFF.

The chain links TRBV5-1 to TRBJ2-5; 7 bases match TRBD1. CDR1 and CDR2 (germline): SGHRS, YFSETQ. With V trimmed by 2 bases and J by 5 bases, 6 bases remained unmatched. This CDR3 has 14 amino acids. CDR3 coding DNA: TGCGCCAGCAGCTTAGGGGGCAGAGGGGAGACCCAGTACTTC. It translates to CASSLGGRGETQYF. Based on the CDR3 plus reference TRBV5-1 and TRBJ2-5, the full variable domain is KAGVTQTPRYLIKTRGQQVTLSCSPISGHRSVSWYQQTPGQGLQFLFEYFSETQRNKGNFPGRFSGRQFSNSRSEMNVSTLELGDSALYLCASSLGGRGETQYFGPGTRLLVL.

CDR3 protein: CAISDGVQGDGYTF. For the CDR3, the DNA is TGTGCCATCAGTGATGGGGTACAGGGGGATGGCTACACCTTC. The chain joins TRBV10-3 to TRBJ1-2, with TRBD1 identical over 8 bases. V was clipped by 3 bases and J by 6 bases; unmatched bases: 6. The germline V gene has CDR1 ENHRY and CDR2 SYGVKD. The length of the CDR3 is 14 residues.

CDR3 protein: CASSPRAGNEKLFF. The DNA for the CDR3 is TGCGCCAGCAGCCCGCGGGCAGGTAACGAAAAACTGTTTTTT. J is TRBJ1-4 and V is TRBV5-1; D uncertain. The length of the CDR3 is 14 residues. Between the trimmed V and J ends, which lost 4 bases and 8 bases, there was a span of 15 bases. Germline CDR1 is SGHRS and CDR2 is YFSETQ.

V usage is TRBV7-2 and J usage is TRBJ2-7; 9 bases are a match to TRBD2. The V gene's germline CDR1 is SGHTA and CDR2 FQGNSA. V trimming: 5 bases; J trimming: 4 bases; junction bases outside the gene matches: 6. CDR3 size: 14 residues. The CDR3 nucleotides are TGTGCCAGCAGCACAAGTAGCGGGGGATACGAGCAGTACTTC. Protein: CASSTSSGGYEQYF.

The V call is TRBV18, the J call TRBJ2-3; 7 bases are a match to TRBD2. The ends lost 2 bases at V and 1 base at J; junction bases unmatched: 3. This CDR3 is built from 15 residues. Germline V lookup: CDR1 KGHSH, CDR2 LQKENI. The CDR3 DNA sequence: TGTGCCAGCTCACCAGGACTAGAAGGCACAGATACGCAGTATTTT. Amino acids: CASSPGLEGTDTQYF.

The chain joins TRBV21-1 to TRBJ2-5; the table gives TRBD2 as D, unverified against the DNA. TRBV21-1 is a pseudogene segment. The CDR3 consists of 20 residues. The CDR3, as DNA: TGTGCCAGCAGCAAAGCGCTTTCACTAGCGGGAGTATACCTCCAAGAGACCCAGTACTTC. Translating gives CASSKALSLAGVYLQETQYF.

The table lists this clone with a count of one. The V gene is TRBV28, the J gene TRBJ1-2; D not certain. This CDR3 spans 13 amino acids. Deletions cut 1 base from V and 2 bases from J, with 5 bases between. CDR1 is MDHEN, CDR2 SYDVKM, per germline. The chain's CDR3 is CASSLSQNYGYTF. CDR3 nucleotide sequence: TGTGCCAGCAGTTTATCCCAGAACTATGGCTACACCTTC.

The V and J genes are TRBV5-8 and TRBJ1-1; 10 nucleotides match TRBD1. The CDR3 extends over 14 amino acids. V gave up 4 bases and J gave up 4 bases; unmatched junction bases: 4. Germline lookup yields CDR1 SGHTS and CDR2 YDEGEE. CDR3 loop: CASSARTGGTEAFF. CDR3 sequence (DNA): TGTGCCAGCAGCGCCCGGACAGGGGGCACTGAAGCTTTCTTT.

This chain links TRBV29-1 with TRBJ2-7; possibly TRBD1 for D (6 bases). The ends were cut back, 4 bases at V and 2 bases at J, with 12 bases in the middle. CDR1 and CDR2 from the germline V gene are SQVTM and ANQGSEA. This CDR3 comprises 13 residues. The CDR3 loop is CSVGDKRTYEQYF. The CDR3 DNA sequence: TGCAGCGTTGGGGACAAACGGACCTACGAGCAGTACTTC.

The CDR3 loop reads CASRRSGGEVTQYF. For the CDR3, the DNA is TGTGCCAGCAGACGGTCGGGCGGGGAGGTTACGCAGTATTTT. The rearrangement joins TRBV5-4 to TRBJ2-3; tentative D call: TRBD2 (6 bases). CDR1 and CDR2 (germline): SGHNT, YYREEE (reference sequence). V was shortened by 5 bases and J by 8 bases, with 18 bases between the two germline ends. The CDR3 runs to 14 residues.

The V gene is TRBV2, the J gene TRBJ2-1; TRBD1 aligns across 8 bases. The CDR3 contains 15 residues. The J segment lost 8 bases and the V segment lost 4 bases, leaving 10 bases of the junction unmatched. Germline V gene sequence: CDR1 SNHLY, CDR2 FYNNEI. Here the CDR3 DNA reads TGTGCCAGCAGTGTTGCGGACAGGGCGACGGATGAGCAGTTCTTC. This translates into CASSVADRATDEQFF.

CDR3 nucleotides: TGTGCCAGCAGCTTAGAAAGCGGCGGGCTGGGAAACACCATATATTTT. Protein sequence: CASSLESGGLGNTIYF. The rearrangement joins TRBV7-9 to TRBJ1-3; D ambiguous. Germline CDR1 and CDR2: SEHNR and FQNEAQ (reference sequence). The CDR3 spans 16 residues. V shed 1 base and J shed 4 bases, with 14 bases lying between them.

V is TRBV5-1 and J is TRBJ2-2; D is unclear. The ends were cut back, 2 bases at V and 2 bases at J, with 13 bases in the middle. The CDR3 is 16 amino acids. Germline CDR1 SGHRS, CDR2 YFSETQ. The CDR3 protein is CASSFTGPRNTGELFF. The CDR3 DNA reads TGCGCCAGCAGCTTCACCGGGCCCCGAAACACCGGGGAGCTGTTTTTT.

The V call is TRBV9, the J call TRBJ1-3; D not resolved. The V and J ends lost 0 bases and 0 bases respectively, with 10 bases between them. Germline CDR1 and CDR2: SGDLS and YYNGEE. The CDR3 contains 16 residues. CDR3 in DNA: TGTGCCAGCAGCGTAGCGTCCGGGAGCTCTGGAAACACCATATATTTT. Its translation is CASSVASGSSGNTIYF. Based on the CDR3 plus reference TRBV9 and TRBJ1-3, the full variable domain is DSGVTQTPKHLITATGQRVTLRCSPRSGDLSVYWYQQSLDQGLQFLIQYYNGEERAKGNILERFSAQQFPDLHSELNLSSLELGDSALYFCASSVASGSSGNTIYFGEGSWLTVV.

This clone was counted once. The V call is TRBV7-3, the J call TRBJ2-2; 12 bases match TRBD1. J was trimmed by 6 bases and V by 5 bases; bases with no gene match: 4. The V gene's germline CDR1 is SGHTA and CDR2 FQGTGA. This CDR3 is 15 amino acids long. The chain's CDR3 is CASSEGTGGSGELFF. The CDR3 DNA follows: TGTGCCAGCAGCGAAGGGACAGGGGGCTCCGGGGAGCTGTTTTTT.

The V and J genes are TRBV30 and TRBJ2-3; 10 bases agree with TRBD2. The V gene end was trimmed by 5 bases and the J gene end by 10 bases; junction bases not matched to a gene: 18. This CDR3 is 16 amino acids long. The germline CDR1 and CDR2 sequences are GTSNPN and SVGIG (reference sequence). CDR3 in DNA: TGTGCCTGGGGAGGCTATAGGGCTAGCGGGAGTCCAGCGCAGTATTTT. It codes for CAWGGYRASGSPAQYF.

V is TRBV10-1 and J is TRBJ2-6; a weak D match, TRBD2 (6 bases). The germline gives CDR1 WNHNN, CDR2 SYGVQD (reference sequence). V was cut by 0 bases and J by 2 bases, with 8 bases left in between. The CDR3 is 16 amino acids. The CDR3 loop is CASSESGGPGANVLTF. CDR3 nucleotides: TGCGCCAGCAGTGAGTCGGGGGGTCCTGGGGCCAACGTCCTGACTTTC.

This rearrangement joins TRBV19 to TRBJ2-3, with TRBD2 matching over 11 bases. The germline V gene has CDR1 LNHDA and CDR2 SQIVND (reference sequence). The CDR3 consists of 15 residues. Losses at the gene ends were 7 bases for V and 2 bases for J; bases not matched to a gene: 5. This chain's CDR3 is CASMRTSGFTDTQYF. The DNA of the CDR3 is TGTGCCAGTATGAGGACTAGCGGGTTCACAGATACGCAGTATTTT.

The chain combines TRBV27 with TRBJ2-3; 9 bases match TRBD2. This CDR3 has 15 amino acids. Unmatched junction bases numbered 4, after V lost 0 bases and J lost 6 bases. Germline assignment: CDR1 MNHEY and CDR2 SMNVEV (reference sequence). DNA of the CDR3: TGTGCCAGCAGTTTATCGATAGCGGGAGTGGATACGCAGTATTTT. This codes for CASSLSIAGVDTQYF.

V usage is TRBV9 and J usage is TRBJ1-3; D not resolved. The CDR3 extends over 16 amino acids. V gave up 0 bases and J gave up 0 bases, with 10 bases separating them. Germline values: CDR1 SGDLS, CDR2 YYNGEE. This CDR3 reads CASSVVASFSGNTIYF. Written as DNA, the CDR3 is TGTGCCAGCAGCGTAGTGGCCAGCTTCTCTGGAAACACCATATATTTT.